The 21 T cell receptor beta chains below come from one sample, sequenced in a study of blood T cell repertoires in COVID-19. The protocol was immunoSEQ multiplex PCR, while the TCRdb copy is restricted to in-frame clones and leaves out a portion. This table has fewer than 300,000 clones, about 80% appearing once. The source material was peripheral blood. The source is a woman aged 80 or over with acute or convalescent COVID-19.

V is TRBV6-2 or TRBV6-3 and J is TRBJ1-5; D is perhaps TRBD1 (5 bases). CDR1 and CDR2 from the germline V gene are MNHEY and SVGEGT. The CDR3 has 13 residues. V was pared by 5 bases and J by 4 bases, with 9 bases between. CDR3 protein: CASSRPGNQPQHF. CDR3 DNA: TGTGCCAGCAGTCGCCCAGGGAATCAGCCCCAGCATTTT.

The V and J genes are TRBV5-1 and TRBJ2-5; TRBD1 is a possible D gene (5 bases). V lost 3 bases and J lost 5, with 17 bases in between. The germline V gene encodes CDR1 SGHRS and CDR2 YFSETQ. This CDR3 is built from 15 residues. Here the CDR3 DNA reads TGCGCCAGCAGCTGGATACAGGCACCTACGGAGACCCAGTACTTC. It specifies CASSWIQAPTETQYF.

This rearrangement joins TRBV5-1 to TRBJ2-7, with 11 nucleotides matching TRBD1. Germline CDR1 reads SGHRS; CDR2 reads YFSETQ. The trim removed 0 bases at V and 2 bases at J, leaving 7 bases unmatched. CDR3 length: 17 residues. As DNA, the CDR3 is TGCGCCAGCAGCTTGGCCGCCGGGGGACAGGGGGCCTACGAGCAGTACTTC. It codes for CASSLAAGGQGAYEQYF.

CDR3 in DNA: TGCGCCAGCAGCTCGACCCTGACAGGGAACTCTGGAAACACCATATATTTT. Translation gives CASSSTLTGNSGNTIYF. V is TRBV5-1 and J is TRBJ1-3, with TRBD1 matching 7 bases. This CDR3 region has 17 residues. Germline V gene sequence: CDR1 SGHRS, CDR2 YFSETQ. With V trimmed by 3 bases and J by 0 bases, 9 bases remained unmatched. Filled out from reference TRBV5-1 and TRBJ1-3, the complete variable domain reads KAGVTQTPRYLIKTRGQQVTLSCSPISGHRSVSWYQQTPGQGLQFLFEYFSETQRNKGNFPGRFSGRQFSNSRSEMNVSTLELGDSALYLCASSSTLTGNSGNTIYFGEGSWLTVV.

V and J are TRBV7-2 and TRBJ1-6, with 7 nucleotides matching TRBD1. The CDR3 extends over 14 amino acids. Unmatched junction bases numbered 3, after V lost 0 bases and J lost 10 bases. CDR1 is SGHTA, CDR2 FQGNSA, per germline. This CDR3 reads CASSLAQGNSPLHF. CDR3 in DNA: TGTGCCAGCAGCTTAGCACAGGGGAACTCACCCCTCCACTTT.

The chain has TRBV19 and TRBJ2-5; 10 nucleotides line up with TRBD2. This CDR3 has 14 amino acids. Germline CDR1 and CDR2: LNHDA and SQIVND (reference sequence). V trimming: 8 bases; J trimming: 4 bases; junction bases outside the gene matches: 7. As DNA, the CDR3 is TGTGCCAGTGGCACTAGCGGGATAGGAGAGACCCAGTACTTC. It yields the protein CASGTSGIGETQYF.

The chain has TRBV30 and TRBJ1-1; D gene uncertain. The CDR3 is made up of 15 amino acids. Looked up from germline, CDR1 is GTSNPN and CDR2 is SVGIG (reference sequence). Trimming cost V 2 bases and J 8 bases, with 21 bases left between them. This CDR3 reads CAWSPLRAVNREAFF. The DNA for the CDR3 is TGTGCCTGGAGTCCTCTTCGTGCTGTTAATCGGGAAGCTTTCTTT. Full variable domain (missing parts from reference TRBV30 and TRBJ1-1): SQTIHQWPATLVQPVGSPLSLECTVEGTSNPNLYWYRQAAGRGLQLLFYSVGIGQISSEVPQNLSASRPQDRQFILSSKKLLLSDSGFYLCAWSPLRAVNREAFFGQGTRLTVV.

This clone was detected a few times. The J gene is TRBJ1-6, the V gene TRBV18; D may be TRBD1 (5 bases). Trimming removed 3 bases from V and 7 bases from J, with 7 bases in between. Germline CDR1 KGHSH, CDR2 LQKENI. This CDR3 is 13 amino acids long. This CDR3 reads CASSPDRNSPLHF. DNA of the CDR3: TGTGCCAGCTCACCCGACAGAAATTCACCCCTCCACTTT.

This clone has ten or more counts. Other DNA sequences from this sample encode an identical CDR3 as well. The chain couples TRBV29-1 to TRBJ1-2; TRBD1 aligns across 7 bases. Germline V gene sequence: CDR1 SQVTM, CDR2 ANQGSEA. Trimming cost V 6 bases and J 4 bases; bases outside gene matches: 2. The CDR3 consists of 11 residues. In DNA, the CDR3 is TGCAGCGTACGGGACAGCTATGGCTACACCTTC. This translates into CSVRDSYGYTF.

The chain recombines TRBV3-1 (or the pseudogene TRBV3-2) with TRBJ1-2, with 9 bases fitting TRBD1. Germline loops: CDR1 LGHDT, CDR2 YNNKEL (reference sequence). J lost 8 bases, V lost 3 bases, and 7 bases had no gene match. The CDR3 length is 14 residues. The CDR3 DNA follows: TGTGCCAGCAGCCATAGTACAGGGGGCGCAGGCTACACCTTC. Translated, it gives CASSHSTGGAGYTF.

V is TRBV27 and J is TRBJ1-1; TRBD1 might be the D (5 bases). This CDR3 spans 13 amino acids. The V end lost 8 bases, the J end lost 0 bases, and 10 bases lay between the germline ends. CDR1 and CDR2 from the germline V gene are MNHEY and SMNVEV (reference sequence). The CDR3: CASAGRMNTEAFF. CDR3 in DNA: TGTGCCAGCGCGGGACGGATGAACACTGAAGCTTTCTTT.

J is TRBJ2-7 and V is TRBV12-3 or TRBV12-4, with a possible D match to TRBD2 (6 bases). The length of the CDR3 is 12 residues. V lost 5 bases to trimming and J lost 5 bases, with 10 bases between them. The CDR3 DNA reads TGTGCCAGCAGTCTGGGGGGAAACGAGCAGTACTTC. It is translated as CASSLGGNEQYF.

This CDR3 is CASSIDLQRTGYGYTF. Written as DNA, the CDR3 is TGTGCCAGTAGTATAGATCTCCAACGGACAGGTTATGGCTACACCTTC. The chain is built from TRBV19 and TRBJ1-2; 7 nucleotides line up with TRBD1. This CDR3 is built from 16 residues. Germline V CDR1 and CDR2: LNHDA, SQIVND (reference sequence). Trimming cost V 0 bases and J 5 bases; bases outside gene matches: 9.

This chain joins TRBV10-1 and TRBJ2-2, with D perhaps matching TRBD1 (5 bases). The CDR3 totals 13 residues. V lost 6 bases to trimming and J lost 9 bases, with 14 bases between them. Germline V gene data show CDR1 as WNHNN and CDR2 as SYGVQD (reference sequence). Here the CDR3 reads CASSGRQSRELFF. CDR3 nucleotides: TGCGCCAGCAGCGGACGACAGTCCAGGGAGCTGTTTTTT.

This clone was observed a few times. The chain carries TRBV5-1 and TRBJ1-2; D unresolved. The V end lost 6 bases, the J end lost 0 bases, and 15 bases lay between the germline ends. CDR1 is SGHRS and CDR2 is YFSETQ in the germline V gene. The CDR3 covers 15 residues. CDR3 in DNA: TGCGCCAGCAACCCAACAGAGATCACTAACTATGGCTACACCTTC. Translating it yields CASNPTEITNYGYTF.

In its sample, this clone was seen a few times. The chain uses TRBV5-1 and TRBJ2-3; no clear D. Between the trimmed V and J ends, which lost 0 bases and 0 bases, there was a span of 8 bases. This CDR3 has 15 residues. Germline CDR1 reads SGHRS; CDR2 reads YFSETQ. CDR3 in amino acids: CASSLGVLSTDTQYF. DNA of the CDR3: TGCGCCAGCAGCTTGGGTGTACTAAGCACAGATACGCAGTATTTT.

The chain recombines TRBV10-2 with TRBJ1-5; D is uncertain. The CDR3 runs to 13 residues. Germline assignment: CDR1 WSHSY and CDR2 SAAADI. V was pared by 8 bases and J by 1 base, with 9 bases between. CDR3 bases: TGCGCCAGCCAAGACATGAGCAATCAGCCCCAGCATTTT. Translated: CASQDMSNQPQHF.

This clone was found a few times. The rearrangement uses TRBV7-9 and TRBJ1-1; tentatively, D is TRBD1 (6 bases). CDR1 is SEHNR and CDR2 is FQNEAQ in the germline V gene (reference sequence). Trimming took 5 bases from V and 5 from J, leaving 12 bases between them. CDR3 size: 13 residues. Written as DNA, the CDR3 is TGTGCCAGCAGCAAACAGGGTGGGACTGAAGCTTTCTTT. Encoded protein: CASSKQGGTEAFF.

The V gene is TRBV6-5, the J gene TRBJ2-5; TRBD2 matches at 7 bases. The germline V gene has CDR1 MNHEY and CDR2 SVGAGI. The CDR3 contains 14 residues. V gave up 5 bases and J gave up 5 bases; unmatched junction bases: 8. Written as DNA, the CDR3 is TGTGCCAGCAGTCGGCGGGAGAAGGGGGAGACCCAGTACTTC. Translating it yields CASSRREKGETQYF.

This clone was detected once. This chain connects TRBV21-1 to TRBJ1-5; TRBD1 was called by the table and not checked on the DNA. TRBV21-1 is a pseudogene. The CDR3 runs to 18 residues. Here the CDR3 DNA reads TGTGCCAGCAGCAAAGTCCCCCCCTGCCGGGACAGGGGTCAGCCCCAGCATTTT. Encoded protein: CASSKVPPCRDRGQPQHF.

The V call is TRBV12-3 or TRBV12-4, the J call TRBJ1-1; D is ambiguous. Trimming removed 2 bases at V and 9 bases at J, with 10 bases between. The CDR3 covers 12 residues. The CDR3: CASSLTRGKAFF. The CDR3 nucleotides are TGTGCCAGCAGTTTAACCCGAGGGAAAGCTTTCTTT.